The 4 T cell receptor beta chains in this list originate from one sample, sequenced in a study of beta chain features in type 1 diabetes. Expressed TCRB transcripts got sequenced, as all isolated RNA was reverse transcribed. Data came from immunoSEQ multiplex PCR; TCRdb stores just in-frame clones and leaves some out. Altogether roughly 450,000 clones are present, approximately 15% being singletons, with the ten largest covering roughly 0.035%. The sample taken for sequencing was naive CD4+ T cells from blood. The receptors originated from a man younger than 45 in good health.

The V gene is TRBV9, the J gene TRBJ2-5; D is undetermined. The CDR3 consists of 12 residues. The germline V gene encodes CDR1 SGDLS and CDR2 YYNGEE. Trimming took off 3 bases at V and 3 bases at J, with 6 bases between the two ends. The CDR3 DNA is TGTGCCAGCAGCGCCATCAAAGAGACCCAGTACTTC. It specifies CASSAIKETQYF. Full variable domain (rest looked up from reference TRBV9 and TRBJ2-5): DSGVTQTPKHLITATGQRVTLRCSPRSGDLSVYWYQQSLDQGLQFLIQYYNGEERAKGNILERFSAQQFPDLHSELNLSSLELGDSALYFCASSAIKETQYFGPGTRLLVL.

This clone has just a few counts. This rearrangement joins TRBV6-1 to TRBJ2-4; D ambiguous. Germline V gene sequence: CDR1 MNHNS, CDR2 SASEGT. This CDR3 contains 12 residues. V was trimmed by 3 bases and J by 15 bases, leaving 15 bases between them. The CDR3 coding sequence is TGTGCCAGCAGTGACAGCAGGCTGTTTAGGTACTTC. This codes for CASSDSRLFRYF.

The chain joins TRBV7-2 to TRBJ2-2; 9 bases are a match to TRBD2. This CDR3 has 16 amino acids. The germline V gene encodes CDR1 SGHTA and CDR2 FQGNSA. V dropped 5 bases and J dropped 1; count of bases not matched to a gene: 5. CDR3 in DNA: TGTGCCAGCAGCCTCGGACTAGCGCGGAACACCGGGGAGCTGTTTTTT. Residues: CASSLGLARNTGELFF.

The chain uses TRBV12-5 and TRBJ2-1, with 7 bases identical to TRBD2. V lost 1 base and J lost 3; bases outside the gene matches: 6. The germline gives CDR1 LGHNT, CDR2 FRNRAP. The CDR3 has 16 amino acids. The CDR3 loop is CASGLALAGHYNEQFF. DNA for the CDR3: TGTGCTAGTGGTTTGGCCTTAGCGGGTCACTACAATGAGCAGTTCTTC.